This paragraph covers one T cell receptor (beta chain) sequence. No antigen is known for it. The data originate from a study of T cells in localized non-small cell lung cancer. Study-wide points: The study linked higher blood T cell density to longer overall survival. Since sequencing was restricted to only one region of the tumor, intratumor heterogeneity remains a possibility. Adjacent uninvolved lung had the highest clonality, suggesting focused antigen responses. Adjacent lung exhibited a median of 57 among the 100 most abundant tumor clones.

In germline, CDR1 is MNHEY, CDR2 SVGAGI. With 8 bases clipped from V and 3 bases from J, the junction kept 8 bases outside the gene matches. CDR3 length: 15 residues. Profiling relied on immunoSEQ multiplex PCR, and the TCRdb table lists in-frame clones only, not all of them. This table has about 91,000 clones, approximately 88% appearing once. The input for sequencing was peripheral blood, taken before any cancer treatment. The rearrangement links TRBV6-5 to TRBJ1-5; TRBD1 matches at 9 bases. The sequence came from a man aged 40 to 75 with stage I squamous cell lung carcinoma. This chain's CDR3 is CASGSDRGYNQPQHF. Written as DNA, the CDR3 is TGTGCCAGCGGTTCGGACAGGGGTTACAATCAGCCCCAGCATTTT.